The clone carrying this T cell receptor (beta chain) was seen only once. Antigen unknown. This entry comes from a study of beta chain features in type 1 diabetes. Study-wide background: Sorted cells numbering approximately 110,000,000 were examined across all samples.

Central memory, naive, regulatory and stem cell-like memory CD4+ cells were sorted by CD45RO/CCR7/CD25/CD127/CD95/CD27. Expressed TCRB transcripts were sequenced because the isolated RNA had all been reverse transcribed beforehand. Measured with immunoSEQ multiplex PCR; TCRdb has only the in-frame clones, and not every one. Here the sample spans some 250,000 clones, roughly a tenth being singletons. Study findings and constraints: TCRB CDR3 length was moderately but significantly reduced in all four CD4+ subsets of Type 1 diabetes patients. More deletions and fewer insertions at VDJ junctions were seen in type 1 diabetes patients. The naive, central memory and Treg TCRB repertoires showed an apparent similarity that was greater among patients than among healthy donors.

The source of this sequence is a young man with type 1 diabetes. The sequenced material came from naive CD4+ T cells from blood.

The CDR3 spells CASSQGLAVQETQYF. The CDR3 DNA follows: TGCGCCAGCAGCCAGGGACTAGCGGTCCAAGAGACCCAGTACTTC. V is TRBV5-1 and J is TRBJ2-5; TRBD2 matches 11 bases. Germline values: CDR1 SGHRS, CDR2 YFSETQ. V shed 4 bases, J shed 1 base, and the junction held 3 bases outside the gene matches. The CDR3 consists of 15 residues.